Below are 22 T cell receptor beta chains sequenced from a single sample in a study of shared T cell receptors in the human thymus. TCRdb keeps only in-frame clones here, not all; method: immunoSEQ multiplex PCR. The sample comprises hundreds of thousands of clones, about 80% of which are singletons, and around 0.013% rests with the top ten. The same sample was also used in a study of human thymus T cells.

The sequenced material came from thymocytes. The receptor set was obtained from a boy under two years old with a congenital heart defect.

V usage is TRBV5-1 and J usage is TRBJ1-2, with D hard to call. The CDR3 is 16 residues long. The V end was cut by 4 bases, the J end by 3 bases, with 19 bases between. Germline loops: CDR1 SGHRS, CDR2 YFSETQ. The CDR3 spells CASSPPRGPRDYGYTF. DNA of the CDR3: TGCGCCAGCAGCCCCCCCAGAGGTCCGAGGGACTATGGCTACACCTTC.

This clone occurred once. The chain employs TRBV5-1 and TRBJ2-7; D perhaps matches TRBD2 (7 bases). The ends were cut back, 6 bases at V and 2 bases at J, with 18 bases in the middle. Germline V CDR1 and CDR2: SGHRS, YFSETQ. The CDR3 covers 15 residues. This CDR3 is CASNPRGGGPYEQYF. In DNA form, the CDR3 reads TGCGCCAGCAACCCTAGGGGGGGAGGCCCCTACGAGCAGTACTTC.

The V call is TRBV14, the J call TRBJ2-5; D is undetermined. The CDR3 is made up of 14 amino acids. V lost 4 bases to trimming and J lost 5 bases, with 14 bases between them. Germline CDR1 reads SGHDN; CDR2 reads FVKESK. The CDR3 reads CASSPRGDLETQYF. As DNA, the CDR3 is TGTGCCAGCAGCCCAAGAGGAGATTTGGAGACCCAGTACTTC.

The gene calls are TRBV2 and TRBJ2-7; 9 nucleotides match TRBD2. The germline CDR1 and CDR2 sequences are SNHLY and FYNNEI. Unmatched junction bases numbered 8, after V lost 6 bases and J lost 2 bases. CDR3 length equals 15 residues. For the CDR3, the DNA is TGTGCCAGCAGCCCCCGGCGGGAGGGCCCCTACGAGCAGTACTTC. It encodes CASSPRREGPYEQYF.

The chain employs TRBV5-6 and TRBJ1-2, with D perhaps TRBD1 (6 bases). The V and J ends lost 3 bases and 2 bases respectively, with 14 bases between them. This CDR3 has 15 amino acids. CDR1 and CDR2 (germline): SGHDT, YYEEEE. This CDR3 reads CASSYKTDRNYGYTF. The CDR3 DNA reads as TGTGCCAGCAGCTACAAAACCGACAGGAACTATGGCTACACCTTC.

A word on this clone: The sample contains more than one DNA sequence encoding this CDR3. The V and J genes are TRBV5-6 and TRBJ2-5; 7 nucleotides match TRBD1. Germline V gene lookup returns CDR1 SGHDT and CDR2 YYEEEE. The CDR3 totals 14 residues. After removal of 1 base from V and 5 bases from J, the junction contained 5 bases not matched to a gene. CDR3 amino acids: CASSLRGGAETQYF. The CDR3 DNA reads as TGTGCCAGCAGCTTGAGAGGGGGCGCTGAGACCCAGTACTTC.

The CDR3 is CASHVGVTSGNTGELFF. The CDR3 bases are TGCGCTTCACATGTGGGGGTGACTAGCGGGAACACCGGGGAGCTGTTTTTT. J is TRBJ2-2 and V is TRBV4-1, with 9 bases identical to TRBD2. The CDR3 has 17 residues. Germline CDR1 is MGHRA and CDR2 is YSYEKL.

The chain has TRBV18 and TRBJ1-3; D remains ambiguous. CDR3 length: 17 residues. CDR1 is KGHSH, CDR2 LQKENI, per germline. The ends were cut back, 0 bases at V and 0 bases at J, with 12 bases in the middle. The CDR3 region has the DNA TGTGCCAGCTCACCACCGGAGGCTGGCCGCTCTGGAAACACCATATATTTT. Its translation: CASSPPEAGRSGNTIYF.

The V call is TRBV23-1, the J call TRBJ2-5, with D possibly being TRBD1 (6 bases). TRBV23-1 is marked as an open reading frame, function uncertain. V shed 8 bases and J shed 3 bases, with 13 bases lying between them. The CDR3 loop spans 13 amino acids. This CDR3 reads CASPNRDKETQYF. The DNA of the CDR3 is TGCGCCAGCCCTAACCGGGACAAAGAGACCCAGTACTTC.

The chain employs TRBV12-5 and TRBJ1-1; TRBD1 matches 7 bases. The CDR3 is made up of 15 amino acids. J gave up 1 base and V 1 base, and 3 bases lay outside the gene matches. Germline assignment: CDR1 LGHNT and CDR2 FRNRAP. CDR3: CASGLADRKNTEAFF. Here the CDR3 DNA reads TGTGCTAGTGGTTTGGCGGACAGGAAGAACACTGAAGCTTTCTTT.

The chain recombines TRBV7-8 with TRBJ1-1; TRBD1 might be the D (5 bases). Between the trimmed V and J ends, which lost 2 bases and 4 bases, there was a span of 11 bases. The CDR3 totals 14 residues. The germline CDR1 and CDR2 sequences are SGHVS and FQNEAQ. The CDR3 loop reads CASSLPGTGTEAFF. The CDR3 DNA reads TGTGCCAGCAGCTTACCGGGGACTGGCACTGAAGCTTTCTTT.

The chain carries TRBV6-5 and TRBJ2-1, with 9 bases aligning to TRBD2. Germline-derived CDR1 and CDR2 are MNHEY and SVGAGI. The ends lost 6 bases at V and 4 bases at J; junction bases unmatched: 7. The CDR3 totals 15 residues. The CDR3 here is CASRSGRTWYNEQFF. The CDR3 DNA is TGTGCCAGCAGGAGCGGGAGGACCTGGTACAATGAGCAGTTCTTC.

CDR3 coding DNA: TGTGCCAGCAGACCTATCGACAGAATCTATGGCTACACCTTC. Protein sequence: CASRPIDRIYGYTF. The chain employs TRBV6-5 and TRBJ1-2, with D possibly being TRBD1 (5 bases). Looked up from germline, CDR1 is MNHEY and CDR2 is SVGAGI. The CDR3 has 14 amino acids. V was pared by 6 bases and J by 4 bases, with 15 bases between.

Only one count was recorded for this clone. This chain connects TRBV27 to TRBJ2-5; 8 nucleotides line up with TRBD2. This CDR3 region has 15 residues. Germline CDR1 MNHEY, CDR2 SMNVEV (reference sequence). V was pared by 7 bases and J by 4 bases, with 11 bases of the junction left unmatched. CDR3 sequence reads: CASTPLGTRGETQYF. In nucleotides, the CDR3 is TGTGCCAGCACCCCTTTGGGGACTAGAGGAGAGACCCAGTACTTC.

This sequence joins TRBV2 and TRBJ2-7; D might be TRBD1 (5 bases). Between the trimmed V and J ends, which lost 11 bases and 8 bases, there was a span of 19 bases. Looked up from germline, CDR1 is SNHLY and CDR2 is FYNNEI. The CDR3 is 12 residues long. The CDR3 region has the DNA TGTGCCGGAGTGAAGGGGCAGAACAAGCAGTACTTC. It codes for CAGVKGQNKQYF.

V usage is TRBV6-4 and J usage is TRBJ1-1; 9 bases map to TRBD1. The CDR3 runs 14 residues. Germline V gene data show CDR1 as MRHNA and CDR2 as SNTAGT. J gave up 6 bases and V 8 bases, and 10 bases lay outside the gene matches. In DNA form, the CDR3 reads TGTGCCAGCCGTCCAAACAGGGGGCACGCTGAAGCTTTCTTT. Amino acids: CASRPNRGHAEAFF.

The chain recombines TRBV27 with TRBJ2-2; TRBD2 aligns across 8 bases. Germline V gene data show CDR1 as MNHEY and CDR2 as SMNVEV (reference sequence). V lost 5 bases to trimming and J lost 7 bases; unmatched junction nucleotides: 12. The CDR3 consists of 16 residues. In DNA, the CDR3 is TGTGCCAGCAGTCTGGGGGTAGCGGGAAAATTCGGGGAGCTGTTTTTT. Translation: CASSLGVAGKFGELFF.

This clone has just a few counts. V and J are TRBV7-9 and TRBJ1-4, with 12 nucleotides matching TRBD1. V lost 5 bases, J lost 5 bases, and 12 bases stayed unmatched. The CDR3 extends over 18 amino acids. The germline V gene encodes CDR1 SEHNR and CDR2 FQNEAQ (reference sequence). This chain's CDR3 is CASSPREGTGGANEKLFF. CDR3 bases: TGTGCCAGCAGCCCACGAGAGGGGACAGGGGGCGCAAATGAAAAACTGTTTTTT.

This clone was detected only a few times. V usage is TRBV6-5 and J usage is TRBJ1-3; tentative D call: TRBD1 (6 bases). The germline gives CDR1 MNHEY, CDR2 SVGAGI. The germline V and J ends were trimmed by 7 bases and 2 bases, with 9 bases remaining between them. CDR3 length equals 13 residues. CDR3 coding DNA: TGTGCCAGCATATACAGGGCTGGAAACACCATATATTTT. It is translated as CASIYRAGNTIYF.

This clone was counted between two and nine times. V gene TRBV10-1 combines with J gene TRBJ2-7, with unresolved D. The germline V gene has CDR1 WNHNN and CDR2 SYGVQD (reference sequence). The germline V and J ends were trimmed by 4 bases and 0 bases, with 4 bases remaining between them. The CDR3 loop spans 12 amino acids. The CDR3 DNA reads TGCGCCAGCAGTGGTAGCTCCTACGAGCAGTACTTC. Translation: CASSGSSYEQYF.

The chain recombines TRBV4-1 with TRBJ2-5; the match to TRBD2 covers 14 bases. The CDR3 is 17 residues long. Germline CDR1 MGHRA, CDR2 YSYEKL. Unmatched junction bases numbered 4, after V lost 1 base and J lost 3 bases. CDR3 in DNA: TGCGCCAGCAGCCAAGTTTTGGGACTAGCGGGAGAAGAGACCCAGTACTTC. Translated, it gives CASSQVLGLAGEETQYF.

The chain uses TRBV5-1 and TRBJ1-1; the match to TRBD1 covers 9 bases. Germline CDR1 and CDR2: SGHRS and YFSETQ. The CDR3 has 13 residues. Trimming cost V 4 bases and J 5 bases; bases outside gene matches: 3. The CDR3 loop is CASSPGQGTEAFF. The CDR3 DNA is TGCGCCAGCAGCCCGGGACAGGGTACTGAAGCTTTCTTT.